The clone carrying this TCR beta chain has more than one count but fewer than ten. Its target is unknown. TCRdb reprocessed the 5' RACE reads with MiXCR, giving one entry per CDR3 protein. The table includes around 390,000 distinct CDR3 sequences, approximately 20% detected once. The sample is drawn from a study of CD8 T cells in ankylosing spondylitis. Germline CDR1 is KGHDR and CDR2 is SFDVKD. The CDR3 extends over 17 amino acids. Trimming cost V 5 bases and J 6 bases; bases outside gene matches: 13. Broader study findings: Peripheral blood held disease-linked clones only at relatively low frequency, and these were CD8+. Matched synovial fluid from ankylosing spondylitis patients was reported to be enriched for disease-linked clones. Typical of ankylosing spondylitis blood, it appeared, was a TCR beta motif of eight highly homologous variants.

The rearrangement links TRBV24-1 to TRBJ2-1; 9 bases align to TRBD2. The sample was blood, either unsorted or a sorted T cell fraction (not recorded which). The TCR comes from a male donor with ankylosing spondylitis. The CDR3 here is CATSGSGRFPFGNEQFF. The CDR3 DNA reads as TGTGCCACCAGTGGAAGCGGGAGGTTCCCGTTTGGCAATGAGCAGTTCTTC.